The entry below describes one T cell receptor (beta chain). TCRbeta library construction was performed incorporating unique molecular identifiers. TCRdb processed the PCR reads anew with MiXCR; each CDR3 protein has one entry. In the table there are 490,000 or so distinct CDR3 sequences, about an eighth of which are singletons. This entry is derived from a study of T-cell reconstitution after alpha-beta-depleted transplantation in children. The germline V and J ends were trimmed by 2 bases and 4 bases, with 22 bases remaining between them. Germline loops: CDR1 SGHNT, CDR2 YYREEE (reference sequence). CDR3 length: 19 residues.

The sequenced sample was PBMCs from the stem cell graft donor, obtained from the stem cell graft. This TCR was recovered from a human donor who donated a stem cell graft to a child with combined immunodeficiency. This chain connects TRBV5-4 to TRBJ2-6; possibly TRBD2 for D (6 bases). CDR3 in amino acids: CASSFVRGGTSWGANVLTF. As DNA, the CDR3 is TGTGCCAGCAGCTTTGTAAGGGGAGGTACCAGCTGGGGGGCCAACGTCCTGACTTTC. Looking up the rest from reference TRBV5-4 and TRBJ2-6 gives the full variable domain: ETGVTQSPTHLIKTRGQQVTLRCSSQSGHNTVSWYQQALGQGPQFIFQYYREEENGRGNFPPRFSGLQFPNYSSELNVNALELDDSALYLCASSFVRGGTSWGANVLTFGAGSRLTVL.